A selection of T cell receptor beta chains follows, all from one sample in a study of cytomegalovirus exposure and HLA in healthy donors. The repertoire was sequenced with immunoSEQ multiplex PCR; TCRdb's copy has only in-frame clones and lacks some. The sample includes 63,000 or so clones, around four fifths of them seen just once. Sequencing was done on a sample of PBMCs. These receptors all stem from a woman aged 25-40 years in good health and CMV-seronegative. The CDR3 runs from the conserved cysteine through the conserved F or W. D genes are given only for firm matches. A row's size may be missing; if present it is once, few, many or a size class.

d_call: TRBD2; j_call: TRBJ2-3; v_call: TRBV7-9; clone_size: -; cdr3_nt: TGTTCCAGCAGCTTATGGGGACTAGCGGGGAGCATCACAGATACGCAGTATTTT; cdr3_aa: CSSSLWGLAGSITDTQYF
d_call: -; j_call: TRBJ1-3; v_call: TRBV12-2; clone_size: -; cdr3_nt: TGTGCAAGTCGCTTATCTGACAGGAATACTGGAAACACCATATATTTT; cdr3_aa: CASRLSDRNTGNTIYF
d_call: -; j_call: TRBJ2-1; v_call: TRBV7-2; clone_size: -; cdr3_nt: TGTGCCAGCAGCTTAGGGACTTCCGGAGGCAATGAGCAGTTCTTC; cdr3_aa: CASSLGTSGGNEQFF
d_call: -; j_call: TRBJ2-3; v_call: TRBV5-6; clone_size: -; cdr3_nt: TGTGCCAGCAGCTTGGCCAGGAGCACAGATACGCAGTATTTT; cdr3_aa: CASSLARSTDTQYF
d_call: -; j_call: TRBJ2-1; v_call: TRBV19; clone_size: -; cdr3_nt: TGTGCCAGTAGTTTAATGGGGGGCTCCTACAATGAGCAGTTCTTC; cdr3_aa: CASSLMGGSYNEQFF
d_call: -; j_call: TRBJ1-1; v_call: TRBV19; clone_size: -; cdr3_nt: TGTGCCAGTAGTCGAGACGGGGGGGACACTGAAGCTTTCTTT; cdr3_aa: CASSRDGGDTEAFF
d_call: -; j_call: TRBJ2-1; v_call: TRBV6-5; clone_size: -; cdr3_nt: TGTGCCAGCATCTCCATTACTCATGAGCAGTTCTTC; cdr3_aa: CASISITHEQFF
d_call: TRBD1; j_call: TRBJ1-4; v_call: TRBV25-1; clone_size: -; cdr3_nt: TGTGCCAGCAGTGAATTCCCGCCTATTGGGACAGGGAATGAAAAACTGTTTTTT; cdr3_aa: CASSEFPPIGTGNEKLFF
d_call: TRBD2; j_call: TRBJ2-2; v_call: TRBV7-2; clone_size: -; cdr3_nt: TGTGCCAGCAGCTTAGACCTGCTAGCGGGAGTCACCGGGGAGCTGTTTTTT; cdr3_aa: CASSLDLLAGVTGELFF
d_call: -; j_call: TRBJ1-1; v_call: TRBV4-3; clone_size: -; cdr3_nt: TGCGCCAGCAGCCAAGAGTTCGGGAGAGCTTTCTTT; cdr3_aa: CASSQEFGRAFF
d_call: -; j_call: TRBJ1-1; v_call: TRBV6-1; clone_size: -; cdr3_nt: TGTGCCAGCAGTGGGGGGGAGGGCATGAACACTGAAGCTTTCTTT; cdr3_aa: CASSGGEGMNTEAFF
d_call: -; j_call: TRBJ2-2; v_call: TRBV11-2; clone_size: few; cdr3_nt: TGTGCCAGCAGCTTAGTCCCAGGGGCTAACCCCGGGGAGCTGTTTTTT; cdr3_aa: CASSLVPGANPGELFF
d_call: -; j_call: TRBJ2-3; v_call: TRBV19; clone_size: -; cdr3_nt: TGTGCCAGTAGTATAGTCAGGGCATCGGATACGCAGTATTTT; cdr3_aa: CASSIVRASDTQYF
d_call: TRBD1; j_call: TRBJ2-1; v_call: TRBV7-3; clone_size: -; cdr3_nt: TGTGCCAGCAGAACCGGGACAGGGAGCTACAATGAGCAGTTCTTC; cdr3_aa: CASRTGTGSYNEQFF
d_call: -; j_call: TRBJ1-2; v_call: TRBV6-5; clone_size: -; cdr3_nt: TGTGCCAGCAGTTCCCCCAGAACGTTCTCCAACTATGGCTACACCTTC; cdr3_aa: CASSSPRTFSNYGYTF
d_call: TRBD1; j_call: TRBJ1-2; v_call: TRBV7-9; clone_size: once; cdr3_nt: TGTGCCAGCAGCGCTGGGGGACAGGGACCGTTAGGGTATGGCTACACCTTC; cdr3_aa: CASSAGGQGPLGYGYTF
d_call: TRBD1; j_call: TRBJ2-3; v_call: TRBV4-1; clone_size: -; cdr3_nt: TGCGCCAGCAGCCTAAGTCCCGGGACAGGGACCACAGATACGCAGTATTTT; cdr3_aa: CASSLSPGTGTTDTQYF
d_call: -; j_call: TRBJ2-3; v_call: TRBV18; clone_size: -; cdr3_nt: TGTGCCAGCTCACCAAGCTATACGCAGTATTTT; cdr3_aa: CASSPSYTQYF
d_call: -; j_call: TRBJ2-7; v_call: TRBV6-5; clone_size: -; cdr3_nt: TGTGCCAGCAGTTACCTGGCGGGGGCTGGTTACGAGCAGTACTTC; cdr3_aa: CASSYLAGAGYEQYF